This is a list of T cell receptor beta chains from one sample in a study of blood T cell repertoires in COVID-19. Clones were read by immunoSEQ multiplex PCR, and TCRdb kept only the in-frame ones, dropping some. The repertoire consists of around 100,000 clones, with around 87% occurring once and the leading ten covering roughly 11%. Sample: peripheral blood. These receptor sequences come from a young woman with acute or convalescent COVID-19. The CDR3 runs from the conserved cysteine through the conserved F or W. The D gene is left open where the match is weak. Expanded clones are given a class, and other clones once, few, many or no size at all.

D | J | V | size | DNA | CDR3
. | TRBJ2-1 | TRBV27 | . | TGTGCCAGCTCATACCGCGGACAATTGAATGAGCAGTTCTTC | CASSYRGQLNEQFF
. | TRBJ1-3 | TRBV4-1 | . | TGCGCCAGCAGCCAAGTCATCGTAGGGTACAGGGAGTCTGGAAACACCATATATTTT | CASSQVIVGYRESGNTIYF
. | TRBJ1-4 | TRBV18 | . | TGTGCCAGCTCTCCAACCCAGGATACTAATGAAAAACTGTTTTTT | CASSPTQDTNEKLFF
. | TRBJ2-7 | TRBV5-1 | . | TGCGCCAGCAGCCCGAGTTTTTTGGGGCGAAACGAGCAGTACTTC | CASSPSFLGRNEQYF
. | TRBJ2-1 | TRBV12-5 | once | TGTGCTAGTGGTTTACGGGGAAGACATGAGCAGTTCTTC | CASGLRGRHEQFF
TRBD1 | TRBJ1-1 | TRBV6-5 | . | TGTGCCAGCAGCTACAGGGGTTACACTGAAGCTTTCTTT | CASSYRGYTEAFF
TRBD2 | TRBJ2-7 | TRBV29-1 | . | TGCAGCGTTGGGGGGGGTCCCTACGAGCAGTACTTC | CSVGGGPYEQYF
. | TRBJ2-6 | TRBV3-1/TRBV3-2 | . | TGTGCCAGCAGCCAGAGCTCTGGGGCCAACGTCCTGACTTTC | CASSQSSGANVLTF
. | TRBJ1-1 | TRBV6-5 | . | TGTGCCAGCAATCCAGGGAGGGGGAACACTGAAGCTTTCTTT | CASNPGRGNTEAFF
. | TRBJ1-5 | TRBV3-1/TRBV3-2 | . | TGTGCCAGCAGTCACGGACAAAATCAGCCCCAGCATTTT | CASSHGQNQPQHF
. | TRBJ1-1 | TRBV30 | once | TGTGCCTGGAGTTATATGAACACTGAAGCTTTCTTT | CAWSYMNTEAFF
. | TRBJ2-7 | TRBV11-3 | . | TGTGCCAGCAGCTTAGGTAGGGGAAGGAAGTCCTACGAGCAGTACTTC | CASSLGRGRKSYEQYF
TRBD1 | TRBJ1-4 | TRBV19 | once | TGTGCCAGTAGTATTCAGTCGGGACAGCAATGGGGAAAACTGTTTTTT | CASSIQSGQQWGKLFF
. | TRBJ1-1 | TRBV19 | few | TGTGCCAGTAGTCTCAACCGGGACAAGAACACTGAAGCTTTCTTT | CASSLNRDKNTEAFF
. | TRBJ1-5 | TRBV6-1 | . | TGTGCCAGCAGTGGTGAAGCTAGGGGCAGTTATAGCAATCAGCCCCAGCATTTT | CASSGEARGSYSNQPQHF
TRBD1 | TRBJ2-7 | TRBV12-3/TRBV12-4 | once | TGTGCCAGCAGTCAAGGACAGGGGTCCGAGCAGTACTTC | CASSQGQGSEQYF
TRBD1 | TRBJ1-2 | TRBV19 | . | TGTGCCAGTAGCCCCGGGACAGACGCTCGCTACACCTTC | CASSPGTDARYTF
TRBD1 | TRBJ2-3 | TRBV7-9 | . | TGTGCCAGCAGCTTCCGGGACAGGGGGCCCTCTGATACGCAGTATTTT | CASSFRDRGPSDTQYF
TRBD2 | TRBJ2-1 | TRBV29-1 | . | TGCAGCGTTGAGGGGCTAGCGGGGGGGGACGACAATGAGCAGTTCTTC | CSVEGLAGGDDNEQFF
. | TRBJ1-2 | TRBV7-9 | . | TGTGCCAGCAGCCAGACAGCTAACTATGGCTACACCTTC | CASSQTANYGYTF
. | TRBJ1-2 | TRBV27 | . | TGTGCCAGCAGCCTGGGCCCTAACTATGGCTACACCTTC | CASSLGPNYGYTF
. | TRBJ2-7 | TRBV5-4 | . | TGTGCCAGCAGCCAAGGAGGACTCCGGGACGAGCAGTACTTC | CASSQGGLRDEQYF
. | TRBJ1-2 | TRBV30 | . | TGTGCCTCCAGGATGGGGGCAATCTACACCTTC | CASRMGAIYTF
TRBD1 | TRBJ1-1 | TRBV6-5 | . | TGTGCCAGCAGCGACTCCGGGACAGGGAACACTGAAGCTTTCTTT | CASSDSGTGNTEAFF
. | TRBJ1-1 | TRBV4-1 | . | TGCGCCAGCAGCCAAGATAGGGGCCCCGGACGGTCGAACACTGAAGCTTTCTTT | CASSQDRGPGRSNTEAFF
TRBD1 | TRBJ2-7 | TRBV5-4 | . | TGTGCCAGCAGCTTGCCGGGACAGCCCTACGAGCAGTACTTC | CASSLPGQPYEQYF
TRBD1 | TRBJ1-5 | TRBV7-9 | . | TGTGCCAGCAGCTCGGGACAGCTTAGCAATCAGCCCCAGCATTTT | CASSSGQLSNQPQHF
TRBD1 | TRBJ1-1 | TRBV7-6 | . | TGTGCCAGCAGTTTCCGGGACAGTTCGAACACTGAAGCTTTCTTT | CASSFRDSSNTEAFF
TRBD1 | TRBJ1-1 | TRBV5-1 | . | TGCGCCAGCAGCTTAACAGGGGCTGGAACTGAAGCTTTCTTT | CASSLTGAGTEAFF
TRBD1 | TRBJ2-7 | TRBV10-1 | . | TGCGCCAGCAGTGGCACAGGGGGCCCAACCTACGAGCAGTACTTC | CASSGTGGPTYEQYF
. | TRBJ1-4 | TRBV4-2 | . | TGTGCCAGCAGCCAGGCCGTGGGCAGGGTAAACGAAAAACTGTTTTTT | CASSQAVGRVNEKLFF
TRBD1 | TRBJ2-2 | TRBV28 | . | TGTGCCAGCAGCCATCCGGGACAGGGGGCGAACACCGGGGAGCTGTTTTTT | CASSHPGQGANTGELFF
. | TRBJ1-2 | TRBV3-1/TRBV3-2 | . | TGTGCCAGCAGCCATGAGGGTGACTATGGCTACACCTTC | CASSHEGDYGYTF
TRBD2 | TRBJ2-7 | TRBV27 | . | TGTGCCAGCAGCCGGACTAGCGGGGGGCCAAATTACTACGAGCAGTACTTC | CASSRTSGGPNYYEQYF
. | TRBJ2-1 | TRBV28 | . | TGTGCCAGCAGTCCCCCCCTAGGGACATATAACAATGAGCAGTTCTTC | CASSPPLGTYNNEQFF
TRBD1 | TRBJ2-1 | TRBV9 | . | TGTGCCAGCAGCGCGGGACAGGGGGCGATCGATGAGCAGTTCTTC | CASSAGQGAIDEQFF
TRBD1 | TRBJ2-1 | TRBV3-1/TRBV3-2 | . | TGTGCCAGCAGCCAAGCTTCGACAGGGGGCTATGAGCAGTTCTTC | CASSQASTGGYEQFF
. | TRBJ1-4 | TRBV7-8 | . | TGTGCCAGCAGCTTAGACAGGAATGAAAAACTGTTTTTT | CASSLDRNEKLFF
TRBD1 | TRBJ1-3 | TRBV6-5 | . | TGTGCCAGCAGACCCGGGACAGCTGGAAACACCATATATTTT | CASRPGTAGNTIYF
. | TRBJ1-6 | TRBV11-3 | . | TGTGCCAGCAGCTCGCGGGGAGGACCCCTCCACTTT | CASSSRGGPLHF
. | TRBJ1-3 | TRBV13 | . | TGTGCCAGCAGCTTCCTCGGGAGAAACACCATATATTTT | CASSFLGRNTIYF
. | TRBJ1-5 | TRBV6-6 | . | TGTGCCAGCAGATGGGGGGGTGATCAGCCCCAGCATTTT | CASRWGGDQPQHF
. | TRBJ2-2 | TRBV5-1 | . | TGCGCCAGCAGCTTCGCCCGGGGGAGGCACACCGGGGAGCTGTTTTTT | CASSFARGRHTGELFF